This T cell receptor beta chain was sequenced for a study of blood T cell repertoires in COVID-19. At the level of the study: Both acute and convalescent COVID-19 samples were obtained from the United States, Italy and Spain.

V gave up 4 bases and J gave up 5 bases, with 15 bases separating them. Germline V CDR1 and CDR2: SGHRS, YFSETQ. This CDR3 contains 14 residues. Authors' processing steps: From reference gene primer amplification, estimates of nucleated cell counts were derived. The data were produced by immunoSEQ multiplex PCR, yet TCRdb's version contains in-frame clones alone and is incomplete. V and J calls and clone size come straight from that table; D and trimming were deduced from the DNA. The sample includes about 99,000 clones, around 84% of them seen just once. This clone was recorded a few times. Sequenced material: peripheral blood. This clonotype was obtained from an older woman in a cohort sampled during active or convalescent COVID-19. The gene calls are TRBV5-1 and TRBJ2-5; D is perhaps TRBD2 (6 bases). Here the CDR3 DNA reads TGCGCCAGCAGCGGAGGGCAGGGAAAGGAGACCCAGTACTTC. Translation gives CASSGGQGKETQYF.